This T cell receptor beta chain was found in a study of vaccination effects on CD4 cells after COVID-19. Looking at the study overall: Every participant took two doses of the BNT162b2 or mRNA-1273 vaccine. Over 1.5 million PBMC per well were cultured with approximately 10 IU/ml IL-2 and 7.5 to 10 ug/ml peptides. Study results and limitations: Marked clonal contraction of infection- and vaccine-induced clones was seen late after vaccination.

This table comes from immunoSEQ multiplex PCR, and its TCRdb copy is limited to in-frame clones, with some not included. This sample has some 50,000 clones, with approximately 70% found just once. Once cultured for 9 to 11 days, the cells underwent separation to obtain CD4+ T cells. Both day 3 and day 7 saw half the medium replaced with IL-2 medium. Between the trimmed V and J ends, which lost 2 bases and 0 bases, there was a span of 9 bases. Germline V gene lookup returns CDR1 GTSNPN and CDR2 SVGIG (reference sequence). The CDR3 totals 14 residues. Regarding this clone: Its antigen is still unknown.

Material: CD4+ T cells from PBMCs cultured without peptide, obtained before COVID-19 vaccination. The V and J genes are TRBV30 and TRBJ2-3; D call uncertain. This TCR was recovered from a human donor who received a COVID-19 vaccine. This chain's CDR3 is CAWSLGSSTDTQYF. DNA for the CDR3: TGTGCCTGGAGTCTAGGGTCCAGCACAGATACGCAGTATTTT.